This T cell receptor beta chain was identified during a study of beta chain features in type 1 diabetes. At the level of the study: Age, gender, cell numbers and subset yield matched between patients and controls.

Study results and caveats: TCRB CDR3s were moderately but significantly shorter in Type 1 diabetes patients in all four CD4+ subsets.

The germline CDR1 and CDR2 sequences are SGHAT and FQNNGV. Trimming cost V 5 bases and J 5 bases; bases outside gene matches: 7. This CDR3 spans 16 amino acids. This clone was seen more than once but under ten times. Its antigen is undetermined. Investigators reverse transcribed all isolated RNA, so they sequenced expressed TCRB transcripts. Average reads for naive, central memory and regulatory T cell samples were about 3.57 million. Repertoires were generated with immunoSEQ multiplex PCR, while TCRdb's copy carries only in-frame clones and drops some. Among about 160,000 clones listed, approximately 10% were seen once.

The J gene is TRBJ2-3, the V gene TRBV11-2; TRBD2 matches at 13 bases. This TCR came from a woman aged 30 to 39 with type 1 diabetes. Sequences were obtained from central memory CD4+ T cells from blood. CDR3 amino acids: CASSRTSGRAGDTQYF. The CDR3, as DNA: TGTGCCAGCAGCCGTACTAGCGGGAGGGCCGGAGATACGCAGTATTTT.